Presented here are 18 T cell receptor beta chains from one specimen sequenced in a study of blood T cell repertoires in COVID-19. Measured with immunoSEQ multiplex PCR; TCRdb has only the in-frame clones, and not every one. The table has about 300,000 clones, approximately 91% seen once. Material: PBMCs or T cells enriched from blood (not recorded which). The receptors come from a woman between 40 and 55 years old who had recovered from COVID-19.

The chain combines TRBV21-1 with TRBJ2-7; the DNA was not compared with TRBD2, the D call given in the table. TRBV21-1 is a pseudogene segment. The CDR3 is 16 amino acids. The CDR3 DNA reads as TGTGCCAGCAGCAAAAGCATGGGGCGGGATCTTTGCGAGCAGTACTTC. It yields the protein CASSKSMGRDLCEQYF.

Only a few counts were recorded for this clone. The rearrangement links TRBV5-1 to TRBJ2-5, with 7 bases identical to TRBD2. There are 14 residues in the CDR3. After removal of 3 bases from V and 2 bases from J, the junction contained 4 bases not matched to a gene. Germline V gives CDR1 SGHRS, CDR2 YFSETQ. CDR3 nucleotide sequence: TGCGCCAGCAGCTGGGGCGGGGGTCAAGAGACCCAGTACTTC. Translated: CASSWGGGQETQYF. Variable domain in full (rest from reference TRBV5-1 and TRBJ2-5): KAGVTQTPRYLIKTRGQQVTLSCSPISGHRSVSWYQQTPGQGLQFLFEYFSETQRNKGNFPGRFSGRQFSNSRSEMNVSTLELGDSALYLCASSWGGGQETQYFGPGTRLLVL.

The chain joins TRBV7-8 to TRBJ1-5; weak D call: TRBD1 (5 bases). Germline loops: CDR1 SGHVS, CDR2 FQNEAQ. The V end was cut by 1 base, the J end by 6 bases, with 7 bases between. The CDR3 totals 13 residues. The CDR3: CASSLGGTQPQHF. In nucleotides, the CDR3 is TGTGCCAGCAGCTTAGGCGGGACTCAGCCCCAGCATTTT.

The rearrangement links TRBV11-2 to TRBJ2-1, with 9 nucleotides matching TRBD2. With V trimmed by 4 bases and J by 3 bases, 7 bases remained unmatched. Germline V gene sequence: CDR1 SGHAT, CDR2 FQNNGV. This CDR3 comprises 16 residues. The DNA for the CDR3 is TGTGCCAGCAGCTGGATCCTAGCGGGGAGCTACAATGAGCAGTTCTTC. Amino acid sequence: CASSWILAGSYNEQFF.

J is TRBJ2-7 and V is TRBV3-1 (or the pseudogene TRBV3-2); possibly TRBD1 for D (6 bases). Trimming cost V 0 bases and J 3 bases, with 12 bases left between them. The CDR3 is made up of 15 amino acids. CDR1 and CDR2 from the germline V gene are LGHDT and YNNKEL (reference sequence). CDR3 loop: CASSQERDIYYEQYF. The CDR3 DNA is TGTGCCAGCAGCCAAGAAAGGGACATCTACTACGAGCAGTACTTC.

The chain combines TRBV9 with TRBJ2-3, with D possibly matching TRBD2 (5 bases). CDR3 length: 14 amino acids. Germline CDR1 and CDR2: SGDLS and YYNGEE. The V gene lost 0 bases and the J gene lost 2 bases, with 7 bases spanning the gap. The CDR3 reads CASSVGLNTDTQYF. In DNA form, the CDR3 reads TGTGCCAGCAGCGTAGGACTAAACACAGATACGCAGTATTTT.

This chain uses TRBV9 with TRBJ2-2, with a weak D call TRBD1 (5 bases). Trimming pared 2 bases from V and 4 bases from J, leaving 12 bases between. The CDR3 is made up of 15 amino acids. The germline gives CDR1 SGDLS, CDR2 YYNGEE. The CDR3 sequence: CASSVSPGPTGELFF. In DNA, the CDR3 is TGTGCCAGCAGCGTTTCTCCAGGGCCCACCGGGGAGCTGTTTTTT.

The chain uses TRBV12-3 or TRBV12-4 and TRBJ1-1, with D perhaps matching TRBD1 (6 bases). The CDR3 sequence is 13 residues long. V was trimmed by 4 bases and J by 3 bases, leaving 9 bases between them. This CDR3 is CASSSTGYTEAFF. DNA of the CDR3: TGTGCCAGCAGTTCGACAGGATACACTGAAGCTTTCTTT.

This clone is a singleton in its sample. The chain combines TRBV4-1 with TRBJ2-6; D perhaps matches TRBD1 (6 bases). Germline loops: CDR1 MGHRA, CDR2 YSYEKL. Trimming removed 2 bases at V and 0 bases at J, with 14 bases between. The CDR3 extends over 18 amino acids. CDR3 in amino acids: CASSQSQGLSSGANVLTF. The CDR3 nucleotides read TGCGCCAGCAGCCAAAGCCAGGGGCTCAGCTCTGGGGCCAACGTCCTGACTTTC.

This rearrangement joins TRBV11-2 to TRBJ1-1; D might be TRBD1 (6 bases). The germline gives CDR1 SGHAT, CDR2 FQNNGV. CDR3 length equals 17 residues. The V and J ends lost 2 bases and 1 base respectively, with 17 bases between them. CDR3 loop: CASSLLVWTVQNTEAFF. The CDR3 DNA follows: TGTGCCAGCAGCTTACTCGTGTGGACAGTGCAGAACACTGAAGCTTTCTTT.

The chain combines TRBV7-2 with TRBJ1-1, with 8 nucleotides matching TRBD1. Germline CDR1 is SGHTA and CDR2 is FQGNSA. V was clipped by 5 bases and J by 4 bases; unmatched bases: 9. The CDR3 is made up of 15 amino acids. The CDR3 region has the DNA TGTGCCAGCAGCCCTCAGGGGGCGAGAGCCACTGAAGCTTTCTTT. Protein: CASSPQGARATEAFF.

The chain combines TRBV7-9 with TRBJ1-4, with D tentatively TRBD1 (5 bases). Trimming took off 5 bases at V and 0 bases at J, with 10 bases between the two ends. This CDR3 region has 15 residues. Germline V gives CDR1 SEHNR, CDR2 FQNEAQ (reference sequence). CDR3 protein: CASSRTTATNEKLFF. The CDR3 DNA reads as TGTGCCAGCAGCCGGACAACCGCAACTAATGAAAAACTGTTTTTT. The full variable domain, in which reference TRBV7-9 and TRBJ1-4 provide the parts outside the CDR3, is DTGVSQNPRHKITKRGQNVTFRCDPISEHNRLYWYRQTLGQGPEFLTYFQNEAQLEKSRLLSDRFSAERPKGSFSTLEIQRTEQGDSAMYLCASSRTTATNEKLFFGSGTQLSVL.

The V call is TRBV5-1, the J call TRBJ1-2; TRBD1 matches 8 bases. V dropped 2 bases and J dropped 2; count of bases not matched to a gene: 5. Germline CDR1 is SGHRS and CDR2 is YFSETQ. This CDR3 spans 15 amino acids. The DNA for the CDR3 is TGCGCCAGCAGCTTCGGACAGGGTGACAACTATGGCTACACCTTC. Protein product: CASSFGQGDNYGYTF.

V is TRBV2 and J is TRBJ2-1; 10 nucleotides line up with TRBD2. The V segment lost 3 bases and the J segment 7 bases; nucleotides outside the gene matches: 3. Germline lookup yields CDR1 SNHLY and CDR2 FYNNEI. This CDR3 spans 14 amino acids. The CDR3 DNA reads TGTGCCAGCAGTGATCTAGCGGGAGTGAATGAGCAGTTCTTC. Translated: CASSDLAGVNEQFF.

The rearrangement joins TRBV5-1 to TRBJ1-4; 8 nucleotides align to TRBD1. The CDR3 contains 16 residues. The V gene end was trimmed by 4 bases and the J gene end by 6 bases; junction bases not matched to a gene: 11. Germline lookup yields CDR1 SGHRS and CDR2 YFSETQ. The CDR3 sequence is CASSLQPRGLDEKLFF. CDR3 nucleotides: TGCGCCAGCAGCCTGCAGCCCAGGGGGCTAGATGAAAAACTGTTTTTT.

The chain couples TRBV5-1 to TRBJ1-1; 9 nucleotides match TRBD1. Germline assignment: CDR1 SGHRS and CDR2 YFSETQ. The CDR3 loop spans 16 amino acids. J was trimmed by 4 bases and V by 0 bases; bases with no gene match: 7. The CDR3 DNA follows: TGCGCCAGCAGCTTGGCCCCGGACAGGGGAGGCACTGAAGCTTTCTTT. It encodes CASSLAPDRGGTEAFF.

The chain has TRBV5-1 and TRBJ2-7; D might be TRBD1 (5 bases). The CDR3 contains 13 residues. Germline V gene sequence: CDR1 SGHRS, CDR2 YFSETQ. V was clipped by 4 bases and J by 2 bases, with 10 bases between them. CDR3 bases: TGCGCCAGCAGCCGCGACAGTACCTACGAGCAGTACTTC. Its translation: CASSRDSTYEQYF.

The CDR3 sequence is CASSIRTGSTEAFF. The CDR3 coding sequence is TGTGCCAGTAGTATACGGACTGGGAGCACTGAAGCTTTCTTT. This rearrangement joins TRBV19 to TRBJ1-1; D unresolved. The length of the CDR3 is 14 residues. The V and J ends lost 2 bases and 4 bases respectively, with 11 bases between them. Germline CDR1 LNHDA, CDR2 SQIVND (reference sequence).